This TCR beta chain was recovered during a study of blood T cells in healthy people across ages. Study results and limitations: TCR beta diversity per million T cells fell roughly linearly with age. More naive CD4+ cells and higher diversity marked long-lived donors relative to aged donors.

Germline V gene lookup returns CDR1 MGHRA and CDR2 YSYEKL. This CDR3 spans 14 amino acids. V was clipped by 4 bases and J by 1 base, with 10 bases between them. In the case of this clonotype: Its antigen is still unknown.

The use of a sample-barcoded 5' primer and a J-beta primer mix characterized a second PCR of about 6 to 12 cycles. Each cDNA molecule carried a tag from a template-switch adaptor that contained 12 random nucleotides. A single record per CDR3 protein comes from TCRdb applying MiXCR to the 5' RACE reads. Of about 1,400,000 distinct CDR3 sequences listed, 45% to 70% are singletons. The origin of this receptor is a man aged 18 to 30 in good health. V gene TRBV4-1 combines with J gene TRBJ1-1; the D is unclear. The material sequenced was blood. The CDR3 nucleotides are TGCGCCAGCAGCCCCAATCCGGGGAACACTGAAGCTTTCTTT. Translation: CASSPNPGNTEAFF.